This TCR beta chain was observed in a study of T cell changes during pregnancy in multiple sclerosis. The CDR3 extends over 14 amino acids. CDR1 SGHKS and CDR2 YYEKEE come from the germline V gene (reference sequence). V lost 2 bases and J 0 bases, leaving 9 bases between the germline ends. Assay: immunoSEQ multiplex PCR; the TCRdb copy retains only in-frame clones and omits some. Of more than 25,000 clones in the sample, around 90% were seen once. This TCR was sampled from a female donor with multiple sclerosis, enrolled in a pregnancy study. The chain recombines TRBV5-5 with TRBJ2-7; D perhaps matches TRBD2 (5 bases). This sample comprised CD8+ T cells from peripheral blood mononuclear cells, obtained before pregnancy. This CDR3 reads CASSLEGFSYEQYF. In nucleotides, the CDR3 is TGTGCCAGCAGCTTAGAGGGTTTCTCCTACGAGCAGTACTTC.